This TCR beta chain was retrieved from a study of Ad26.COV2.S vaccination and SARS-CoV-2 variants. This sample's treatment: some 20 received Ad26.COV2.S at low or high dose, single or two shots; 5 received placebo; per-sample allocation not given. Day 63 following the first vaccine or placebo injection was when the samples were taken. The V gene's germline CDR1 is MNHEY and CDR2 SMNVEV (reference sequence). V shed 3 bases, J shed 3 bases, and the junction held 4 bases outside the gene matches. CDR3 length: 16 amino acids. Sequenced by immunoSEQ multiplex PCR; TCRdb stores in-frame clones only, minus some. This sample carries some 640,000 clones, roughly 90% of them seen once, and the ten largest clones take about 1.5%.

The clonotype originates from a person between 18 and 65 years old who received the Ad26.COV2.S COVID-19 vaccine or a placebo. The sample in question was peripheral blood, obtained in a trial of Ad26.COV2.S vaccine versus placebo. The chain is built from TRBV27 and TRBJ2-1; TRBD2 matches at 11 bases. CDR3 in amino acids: CASSFRLAGGYNEQFF. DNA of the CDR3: TGTGCCAGCAGTTTTAGGCTAGCGGGGGGCTACAATGAGCAGTTCTTC.